This is a list of T cell receptor beta chains from one sample in a study of T cells in Graves' hyperthyroidism and ophthalmopathy. In TCRdb, the multiplex PCR reads were re-called with MiXCR into one record per CDR3 protein. Of over 500,000 distinct CDR3 sequences in the sample, approximately 16% are singletons; the top ten hold approximately 30%. Sequenced sample: blood. The source of these receptors is a woman in her 30s with Graves' ophthalmopathy. The CDR3 runs from the conserved cysteine through the conserved F or W. The D gene is left open where the match is weak. Not every row has a clone size; where given, it reads once, few, many or a size class.

J | D | size | V | CDR3 | DNA
TRBJ2-1 | . | few | TRBV6-2/TRBV6-3 | CASETYGSEQFF | TGTGCCAGCGAGACGTACGGTAGTGAGCAGTTCTTC
TRBJ2-7 | . | many | TRBV11-2 | CASSSRRSSTYEQYF | TGTGCCAGCAGCTCAAGGCGGTCCAGCACCTACGAGCAGTACTTC
TRBJ1-5 | . | . | TRBV2 | CASRRTENQPQHF | TGTGCCAGCAGGAGGACAGAGAATCAGCCCCAGCATTTT
TRBJ2-1 | . | . | TRBV30 | CAWSEGIQSYNEQFF | TGTGCCTGGTCTGAGGGTATTCAATCCTACAATGAGCAGTTCTTC
TRBJ1-1 | . | many | TRBV6-1 | CASRIQGVTEAFF | TGTGCCAGCAGAATACAGGGAGTAACTGAAGCTTTCTTT
TRBJ2-1 | . | few | TRBV6-2/TRBV6-3 | CASSYSMNEQFF | TGTGCCAGCAGTTACTCTATGAATGAGCAGTTCTTC
TRBJ1-5 | . | few | TRBV16 | CASSHTRAPNQPQHF | TGTGCCAGCAGCCATACCCGGGCCCCGAATCAGCCCCAGCATTTT
TRBJ2-2 | . | . | TRBV2 | CASSEGITGRTGELFF | TGTGCCAGCAGTGAGGGGATAACAGGGCGCACCGGGGAGCTGTTTTTT
TRBJ1-2 | TRBD1 | few | TRBV2 | CASSLKTGSGGYTF | TGTGCCAGCAGTCTGAAGACAGGGTCTGGTGGCTACACCTTC
TRBJ2-1 | TRBD2 | many | TRBV28 | CASNQISGSSYNEQFF | TGTGCCAGCAATCAGATTAGCGGGAGCTCCTACAATGAGCAGTTCTTC
TRBJ2-1 | . | few | TRBV6-6 | CASSYSRGSYNEQFF | TGTGCCAGCAGTTACTCCAGGGGCTCCTACAATGAGCAGTTCTTC
TRBJ1-4 | . | few | TRBV28 | CASSSNVPFTQADEKLFF | TGTGCCAGCAGTTCCAACGTACCATTCACCCAAGCGGACGAAAAACTGTTTTTT
TRBJ1-5 | TRBD1 | many | TRBV12-3/TRBV12-4 | CASSDTGGIYNQPQHF | TGTGCCAGCAGTGACACAGGGGGGATTTACAATCAGCCCCAGCATTTT
TRBJ2-1 | . | many | TRBV7-8 | CASSLGGRLSSYNEQFF | TGTGCCAGCAGCTTAGGGGGACGGCTAAGCTCCTACAATGAGCAGTTCTTC
TRBJ2-2 | . | . | TRBV20-1 | CSARVGGQIGELFF | TGCAGTGCTAGAGTAGGGGGGCAGATCGGGGAGCTGTTTTTT
TRBJ2-7 | . | . | TRBV6-1 | CASSEVLTGSYEQYF | TGTGCCAGCAGTGAGGTTCTGACAGGCTCCTACGAGCAGTACTTC
TRBJ2-5 | TRBD2 | many | TRBV28 | CASSLERGAMGETQYF | TGTGCCAGCAGCTTGGAGCGGGGGGCTATGGGAGAGACCCAGTACTTC
TRBJ2-7 | TRBD2 | few | TRBV9 | CASSHGTSSYEQYF | TGTGCCAGCAGCCACGGGACTAGTAGTTACGAGCAGTACTTC
TRBJ2-1 | . | few | TRBV7-9 | CASSQGGGVSYNEQFF | TGTGCCAGCAGCCAGGGGGGCGGGGTATCCTACAATGAGCAGTTCTTC
TRBJ2-2 | . | many | TRBV6-2/TRBV6-3 | CASSYPEKLTGELFF | TGTGCCAGCAGTTACCCAGAAAAGCTAACCGGGGAGCTGTTTTTT
TRBJ2-5 | . | few | TRBV2 | CASSEVGPGTQYF | TGTGCCAGCAGTGAAGTCGGGCCGGGGACCCAGTACTTC
TRBJ2-3 | TRBD2 | many | TRBV5-1 | CASRLAATDTQYF | TGCGCCAGCAGACTAGCGGCCACAGATACGCAGTATTTT
TRBJ2-7 | . | few | TRBV12-3/TRBV12-4 | CASRSGPAYEQYF | TGTGCCAGCAGATCCGGGCCCGCCTACGAGCAGTACTTC
TRBJ2-7 | . | . | TRBV6-2/TRBV6-3 | CASSSTGGQYF | TGTGCCAGCAGTTCTACAGGCGGGCAGTACTTC
TRBJ2-2 | TRBD2 | many | TRBV2 | CASSHGRGRNTGELFF | TGTGCCAGCAGCCACGGGAGGGGACGAAACACCGGGGAGCTGTTTTTT
TRBJ2-1 | TRBD2 | . | TRBV30 | CAWSVSGLAGPQFF | TGTGCCTGGAGTGTCTCCGGACTAGCGGGGCCACAGTTCTTC
TRBJ2-3 | . | . | TRBV15 | CATSRDLGADTQYF | TGTGCCACCAGCAGGGACTTAGGGGCAGATACGCAGTATTTT
TRBJ2-7 | . | few | TRBV28 | CAISRGRRSYEQYF | TGTGCCATCTCCAGGGGCAGGCGTTCCTACGAGCAGTACTTC
TRBJ2-5 | TRBD2 | few | TRBV12-3/TRBV12-4 | CASSGTSRETQYF | TGTGCCAGCAGTGGGACTAGCCGGGAGACCCAGTACTTC
TRBJ2-5 | . | . | TRBV6-2/TRBV6-3 | CASSYGDSGQETQYF | TGTGCCAGCAGTTACGGGGACTCAGGGCAAGAGACCCAGTACTTC
TRBJ2-6 | . | . | TRBV28 | CASSSHTVLTF | TGTGCCAGCAGTTCCCATACCGTCCTGACTTTC
TRBJ1-2 | . | many | TRBV28 | CTTSREVGNYGYTF | TGTACCACAAGCAGGGAAGTGGGGAACTATGGCTACACCTTC
TRBJ1-3 | . | . | TRBV4-1 | CASSPTGDSGNTIYF | TGCGCCAGCAGCCCTACCGGGGACTCTGGAAACACCATATATTTT
TRBJ2-7 | . | many | TRBV30 | CAWSVQIAYEQYF | TGTGCCTGGAGTGTACAGATCGCCTACGAGCAGTACTTC
TRBJ1-1 | . | many | TRBV7-2 | CASSFSREAFF | TGTGCCAGCAGCTTTAGCAGGGAAGCTTTCTTT
TRBJ2-2 | . | . | TRBV10-2 | CASSGRGKSGELFF | TGCGCCAGCAGCGGCAGGGGCAAGTCCGGGGAGCTGTTTTTT
TRBJ2-2 | TRBD2 | many | TRBV9 | CASSTHSGANTGELFF | TGTGCCAGCAGCACTCATAGCGGGGCGAACACCGGGGAGCTGTTTTTT
TRBJ1-4 | . | . | TRBV7-2 | CASSLAPGAGFNEKLFF | TGTGCCAGCAGCTTAGCTCCCGGGGCAGGTTTTAATGAAAAACTGTTTTTT
TRBJ1-1 | . | many | TRBV20-1 | CSAATGKGLVTFF | TGCAGTGCTGCAACAGGGAAAGGACTCGTTACTTTCTTT
TRBJ2-4 | . | many | TRBV6-2/TRBV6-3 | CASSFFKSSVLAKNIQYF | TGTGCCAGCAGTTTCTTCAAGTCTAGCGTCCTAGCCAAAAACATTCAGTACTTC
TRBJ2-5 | TRBD1 | . | TRBV4-2 | CASSQDRDRETQYF | TGTGCCAGCAGCCAAGATCGGGACAGGGAGACCCAGTACTTC
TRBJ2-5 | . | many | TRBV28 | CASISDETQYF | TGTGCCAGCATCAGTGACGAGACCCAGTACTTC
TRBJ2-5 | . | . | TRBV5-1 | CASSTTGTKETQYF | TGCGCCAGCAGCACAACCGGGACGAAAGAGACCCAGTACTTC
TRBJ2-7 | . | many | TRBV27 | CATSSGYEQYF | TGTGCCACCTCGTCCGGGTACGAGCAGTACTTC
TRBJ1-4 | . | . | TRBV6-5 | CASSYDATEKLFF | TGTGCCAGCAGTTACGACGCTACCGAAAAACTGTTTTTT
TRBJ2-2 | . | . | TRBV27 | CASSLSMRTSGELFF | TGTGCCAGCAGTTTATCGATGCGGACCTCCGGGGAGCTGTTTTTT
TRBJ2-1 | . | many | TRBV7-9 | CASSLRASLSSYNEQFF | TGTGCCAGCAGCTTGAGGGCTAGCCTGAGCTCCTACAATGAGCAGTTCTTC